What follows are 25 T cell receptor beta chains derived from one specimen sequenced in a study of CD8 T cells in Susac syndrome. With random hexamers, about 0.5 to 1 ug RNA was reverse transcribed. From the immunoSEQ multiplex PCR reads, TCRdb called clonotypes with MiXCR, one entry per CDR3 protein. The data contain about 120,000 distinct CDR3 sequences, around 94% of them singletons. Source material: CD4+ T cells from PBMCs. These receptors came from a human donor in good health.

This clonotype has just one count. V and J are TRBV6-1 and TRBJ2-6; unclear D gene. CDR3 length: 13 residues. V was pared by 6 bases and J by 2 bases, with 5 bases between. From germline, CDR1 is MNHNS and CDR2 SASEGT. The CDR3 spells CASRLAGANVLTF. In DNA form, the CDR3 reads TGTGCCAGCAGACTGGCTGGGGCCAACGTCCTGACTTTC.

The chain has TRBV7-2 and TRBJ2-5; 9 bases fit TRBD2. The CDR3 totals 14 residues. V gave up 4 bases and J gave up 4 bases; unmatched junction bases: 4. The germline V gene encodes CDR1 SGHTA and CDR2 FQGNSA. CDR3 in DNA: TGTGCCAGCAGCTCGCCAGCGGGAGGAGAGACCCAGTACTTC. Translation: CASSSPAGGETQYF.

The chain combines TRBV20-1 with TRBJ2-1, with 10 bases matching TRBD2. CDR3 size: 14 residues. Trimming at V came to 6 bases and at J to 9 bases, leaving 11 bases not matched to a gene. Germline CDR1 reads DFQATT; CDR2 reads SNEGSKA (reference sequence). CDR3 sequence (DNA): TGCAGTGCCTCGACTAGCGGGCTCCGTGTTGAGCAGTTCTTC. This encodes CSASTSGLRVEQFF.

The chain uses TRBV3-1 and TRBJ1-1; a possible D gene is TRBD1 (5 bases). Germline V gene data show CDR1 as LGHDT and CDR2 as YNNKEL (reference sequence). Deletions cut 7 bases from V and 1 base from J, with 13 bases between. This CDR3 region has 14 residues. In nucleotides, the CDR3 is TGTGCCAGCACCCGCGGGGGGGAGAACACTGAAGCTTTCTTT. Translation gives CASTRGGENTEAFF.

This sequence joins TRBV10-3 and TRBJ2-2; the match to TRBD2 covers 11 bases. Looked up from germline, CDR1 is ENHRY and CDR2 is SYGVKD. CDR3 length: 16 amino acids. Losses at the gene ends were 3 bases for V and 7 bases for J; bases not matched to a gene: 7. The CDR3 sequence: CAISEVRLAGIGELFF. The CDR3 DNA follows: TGTGCCATCAGTGAAGTTCGACTAGCGGGAATCGGGGAGCTGTTTTTT.

The chain has TRBV2 and TRBJ2-7; 7 nucleotides match TRBD1. The trim removed 7 bases at V and 3 bases at J, leaving 3 bases unmatched. The CDR3 consists of 12 residues. CDR1 is SNHLY and CDR2 is FYNNEI in the germline V gene. The CDR3 sequence: CASTGQDYEQYF. CDR3 nucleotide sequence: TGTGCCAGCACAGGACAGGACTACGAGCAGTACTTC.

The J gene is TRBJ2-1, the V gene TRBV6-1; D is uncertain. This CDR3 has 16 residues. The germline V and J ends were trimmed by 6 bases and 5 bases, with 20 bases remaining between them. Germline V gives CDR1 MNHNS, CDR2 SASEGT. CDR3 protein: CASRPPGRISNNEQFF. CDR3 DNA: TGTGCCAGCAGACCCCCCGGGCGGATCTCGAACAATGAGCAGTTCTTC.

The rearrangement uses TRBV21-1 and TRBJ2-1. TRBV21-1 constitutes a pseudogene. The CDR3 consists of 14 residues. CDR3 region: CASSIPGLYNEQFF. DNA for the CDR3: TGTGCCAGTTCGATCCCCGGACTCTACAATGAGCAGTTCTTC.

The chain is built from TRBV12-3 or TRBV12-4 and TRBJ2-7; TRBD2 aligns across 9 bases. V lost 3 bases, J lost 5 bases, and 8 bases stayed unmatched. The CDR3 sequence is 15 residues long. In DNA form, the CDR3 reads TGTGCCAGCAGTTTCTCCGGGACTAGCCGCCACGAGCAGTACTTC. Translation: CASSFSGTSRHEQYF.

The chain combines TRBV7-3 with TRBJ2-2, with 8 bases that match TRBD2. The CDR3 consists of 15 residues. CDR1 SGHTA and CDR2 FQGTGA come from the germline V gene. V dropped 6 bases and J dropped 4; count of bases not matched to a gene: 7. The CDR3 bases are TGTGCCAGCAGACCGGGACTAGTACCCACCGGGGAGCTGTTTTTT. Translating gives CASRPGLVPTGELFF.

The chain combines TRBV2 with TRBJ1-4; 7 positions agree with TRBD1. In germline, CDR1 is SNHLY, CDR2 FYNNEI. Trimming removed 8 bases from V and 6 bases from J; junction bases left unmatched: 6. The CDR3 spans 13 residues. CDR3 residues: CASRRGLDEKLFF. DNA for the CDR3: TGTGCCAGCCGAAGGGGGCTGGATGAAAAACTGTTTTTT.

The rearrangement links TRBV29-1 to TRBJ1-2, with D unclear. CDR3 length: 14 amino acids. V was trimmed by 2 bases and J by 1 base, leaving 11 bases between them. Germline V gives CDR1 SQVTM, CDR2 ANQGSEA. CDR3 in DNA: TGCAGCGTTGAATACGGGAGCAGTAACTATGGCTACACCTTC. Translating it yields CSVEYGSSNYGYTF.

The chain has TRBV29-1 and TRBJ2-5, with D perhaps TRBD2 (5 bases). The CDR3 is 14 amino acids. Germline lookup yields CDR1 SQVTM and CDR2 ANQGSEA. V was pared by 5 bases and J by 4 bases, with 17 bases between. The CDR3 DNA reads as TGCAGCGTTCGAACGGAAAGCCGGGGAGAGACCCAGTACTTC. Its protein is CSVRTESRGETQYF.

The chain uses TRBV6-6 and TRBJ2-7, with D possibly matching TRBD2 (5 bases). Germline V gene lookup returns CDR1 MNHNY and CDR2 SVGAGI (reference sequence). The CDR3 runs to 11 residues. V was clipped by 5 bases and J by 6 bases, with 8 bases between them. In DNA form, the CDR3 reads TGTGCCAGCAGTGCACGGGGCGAGCAGTACTTC. The encoded protein is CASSARGEQYF.

The chain recombines TRBV7-9 with TRBJ1-2; no clear D. This CDR3 has 12 amino acids. The V and J ends lost 4 bases and 8 bases respectively, with 11 bases between them. The germline CDR1 and CDR2 sequences are SEHNR and FQNEAQ (reference sequence). The CDR3 here is CASSSSGLGYTF. CDR3 DNA: TGTGCCAGCAGCTCCAGCGGGCTAGGCTACACCTTC.

This chain uses TRBV4-3 with TRBJ1-4; unclear D gene. Between the trimmed V and J ends, which lost 8 bases and 2 bases, there was a span of 12 bases. Per germline, CDR1 LGHNA and CDR2 YSLEER. The CDR3 sequence is 14 residues long. The CDR3 reads CASGQVGTNEKLFF. The DNA for the CDR3 is TGCGCCAGCGGGCAAGTTGGGACTAATGAAAAACTGTTTTTT.

The chain joins TRBV3-1 to TRBJ2-7, with D possibly matching TRBD1 (6 bases). The CDR3 extends over 15 amino acids. In germline, CDR1 is LGHDT, CDR2 YNNKEL (reference sequence). With 3 bases removed from V and 3 bases from J, the gap between germline ends came to 15 bases. The CDR3 nucleotides are TGTGCCAGCAGCCAGCCACAGGGAAGCTACTACGAGCAGTACTTC. It encodes CASSQPQGSYYEQYF.

The chain employs TRBV6-5 and TRBJ2-1; D is perhaps TRBD1 or TRBD2 (5 bases each). Germline V lookup: CDR1 MNHEY, CDR2 SVGAGI. The CDR3 has 13 residues. Trimming removed 7 bases at V and 6 bases at J, with 13 bases between. Here the CDR3 reads CASKTDGTNEQFF. DNA of the CDR3: TGTGCCAGCAAGACGGACGGGACCAATGAGCAGTTCTTC.

The chain recombines TRBV20-1 with TRBJ2-7, with D possibly being TRBD2 (5 bases). Trimming cost V 3 bases and J 0 bases, with 9 bases left between them. The CDR3 extends over 13 amino acids. In germline, CDR1 is DFQATT, CDR2 SNEGSKA (reference sequence). CDR3 nucleotide sequence: TGCAGTGCTAGTGTTGGGAGCTCCTACGAGCAGTACTTC. Translation: CSASVGSSYEQYF.

This sequence joins TRBV5-1 and TRBJ1-1; 7 bases are shared with TRBD1. This CDR3 is 15 amino acids long. The germline CDR1 and CDR2 sequences are SGHRS and YFSETQ. J gave up 0 bases and V 4 bases, and 6 bases lay outside the gene matches. The CDR3 loop reads CASSVRQGVNTEAFF. The DNA of the CDR3 is TGCGCCAGCAGCGTCAGACAGGGTGTGAACACTGAAGCTTTCTTT. The variable domain in full, with the rest retrieved from reference TRBV5-1 and TRBJ1-1, is KAGVTQTPRYLIKTRGQQVTLSCSPISGHRSVSWYQQTPGQGLQFLFEYFSETQRNKGNFPGRFSGRQFSNSRSEMNVSTLELGDSALYLCASSVRQGVNTEAFFGQGTRLTVV.

This clonotype was seen a few times. V and J are TRBV6-5 and TRBJ2-2; maybe TRBD2 (6 bases). Germline CDR1 is MNHEY and CDR2 is SVGAGI. This CDR3 is built from 15 residues. The V and J ends lost 4 bases and 0 bases respectively, with 9 bases between them. DNA for the CDR3: TGTGCCAGCAGTTTGGGCGGGGCGAACACCGGGGAGCTGTTTTTT. Translating gives CASSLGGANTGELFF.

This sequence joins TRBV12-3 or TRBV12-4 and TRBJ1-1; no reliable D call. The CDR3 covers 13 residues. V shed 2 bases and J shed 1 base, with 5 bases lying between them. In DNA form, the CDR3 reads TGTGCCAGCAGTTTACTTTCGAACACTGAAGCTTTCTTT. Protein product: CASSLLSNTEAFF.

The J gene is TRBJ2-7, the V gene TRBV28; 7 bases map to TRBD2. CDR3 size: 13 residues. Trimming at V came to 4 bases and at J to 7 bases, leaving 7 bases not matched to a gene. Germline V gene sequence: CDR1 MDHEN, CDR2 SYDVKM. The CDR3 coding sequence is TGTGCCAGCAGTTCAGGGACTACCCCTGAGCAGTACTTC. Translated, it gives CASSSGTTPEQYF.

V and J are TRBV21-1 and TRBJ2-6. TRBV21-1 is a pseudogene locus. CDR3 length: 17 residues. The CDR3, as DNA: TGTGCCAGCAGCAAAGCGCTGAGAATCTTTCGGGCCAACGTCCTGACTTTC. This translates into CASSKALRIFRANVLTF.

The rearrangement uses TRBV6-2 or TRBV6-3 and TRBJ2-1, with D unclear. This CDR3 spans 13 amino acids. V shed 4 bases and J shed 2 bases, with 6 bases lying between them. CDR1 is MNHEY and CDR2 is SVGEGT in the germline V gene. The DNA for the CDR3 is TGTGCCAGCAGTTTAGGGACCTACAATGAGCAGTTCTTC. Amino acids: CASSLGTYNEQFF.